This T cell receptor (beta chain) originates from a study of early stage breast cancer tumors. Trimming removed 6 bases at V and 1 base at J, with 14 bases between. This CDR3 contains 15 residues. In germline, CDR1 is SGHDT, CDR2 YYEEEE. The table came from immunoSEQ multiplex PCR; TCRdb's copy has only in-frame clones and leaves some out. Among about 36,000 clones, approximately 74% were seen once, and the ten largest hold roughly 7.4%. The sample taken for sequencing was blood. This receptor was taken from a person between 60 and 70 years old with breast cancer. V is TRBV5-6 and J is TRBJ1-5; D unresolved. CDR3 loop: CASNNWGLSNQPQHF. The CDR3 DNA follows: TGTGCCAGCAACAACTGGGGTCTGAGCAATCAGCCCCAGCATTTT.